The 20 T cell receptor beta chains listed next were all sequenced from one sample in a study of beta chain features in type 1 diabetes. Reverse transcription of all isolated RNA meant that expressed TCRB transcripts were sequenced. Measured with immunoSEQ multiplex PCR; TCRdb has only the in-frame clones, and not every one. The sample gives some 70,000 clones, about 50% of which show up once; about 0.7% is in the top ten. Findings of the study overall: When Type 1 diabetes patients were examined, their TCRB CDR3s proved moderately but significantly shorter in all four CD4+ subsets.

No cognate antigen is known for these TCRs. The source material was central memory CD4+ T cells from blood. These receptors were taken from a man in his thirties or forties with type 1 diabetes.

In this sample, this clone turned up a few times. This chain joins TRBV7-2 and TRBJ2-1; 14 nucleotides line up with TRBD2. The CDR3 is 15 amino acids. Germline CDR1 reads SGHTA; CDR2 reads FQGNSA. V lost 5 bases and J lost 6; bases outside the gene matches: 3. The DNA for the CDR3 is TGTGCCAGCAGCCCGGGACTAGCGGGGGTCAATGAGCAGTTCTTC. This translates into CASSPGLAGVNEQFF.

This clone has a handful of counts. This chain uses TRBV5-1 with TRBJ2-7; 7 nucleotides agree with TRBD2. Germline V gene lookup returns CDR1 SGHRS and CDR2 YFSETQ. J lost 6 bases, V lost 0 bases, and 9 bases had no gene match. This CDR3 spans 15 amino acids. The CDR3 bases are TGCGCCAGCAGCTTGGATCTAGCGGACCCGCCCGAGCAGTACTTC. Translation: CASSLDLADPPEQYF.

The rearrangement uses TRBV4-2 and TRBJ2-3; 7 positions match TRBD2. CDR1 LGHNA and CDR2 YNFKEQ come from the germline V gene. The V gene end was trimmed by 3 bases and the J gene end by 4 bases; junction bases not matched to a gene: 10. The CDR3 is 16 amino acids. The CDR3 loop is CASSHKIVGGSDTQYF. The CDR3 DNA follows: TGTGCCAGCAGCCATAAGATCGTGGGGGGGTCAGATACGCAGTATTTT.

The V and J genes are TRBV5-1 and TRBJ1-2; unclear D gene. Trimming shortened V by 2 bases and J by 2 bases, and 13 bases separated the two germline ends. The CDR3 totals 15 residues. CDR1 is SGHRS and CDR2 is YFSETQ in the germline V gene. Here the CDR3 DNA reads TGCGCCAGCAGCTTCCAAGGTATCGGGAACTATGGCTACACCTTC. It encodes CASSFQGIGNYGYTF. The variable domain in full, with the rest retrieved from reference TRBV5-1 and TRBJ1-2, is KAGVTQTPRYLIKTRGQQVTLSCSPISGHRSVSWYQQTPGQGLQFLFEYFSETQRNKGNFPGRFSGRQFSNSRSEMNVSTLELGDSALYLCASSFQGIGNYGYTFGSGTRLTVV.

V and J are TRBV10-3 and TRBJ2-7, with a possible D match to TRBD1 (6 bases). Germline V gene data show CDR1 as ENHRY and CDR2 as SYGVKD. The CDR3 runs 12 residues. V lost 10 bases, J lost 0 bases, and 10 bases lay in between. The chain's CDR3 is CATWDNSYEQYF. DNA for the CDR3: TGTGCCACCTGGGACAACTCCTACGAGCAGTACTTC.

The chain employs TRBV9 and TRBJ1-5, with D unclear. The V gene's germline CDR1 is SGDLS and CDR2 YYNGEE. This CDR3 contains 15 residues. Trimming removed 0 bases at V and 1 base at J, with 8 bases between. CDR3 nucleotide sequence: TGTGCCAGCAGCGTAGCCGACGGGAGCAATCAGCCCCAGCATTTT. It yields the protein CASSVADGSNQPQHF.

The V and J genes are TRBV12-5 and TRBJ2-2, with D possibly TRBD1 on 6 matching bases. V was clipped by 6 bases and J by 4 bases, with 15 bases between them. Germline CDR1 LGHNT, CDR2 FRNRAP. CDR3 length: 15 amino acids. The CDR3: CASGQGQNPTGELFF. The CDR3 DNA follows: TGTGCTAGTGGACAAGGACAGAACCCCACCGGGGAGCTGTTTTTT.

The chain links TRBV10-3 to TRBJ2-2; 11 bases agree with TRBD1. Losses at the gene ends were 6 bases for V and 6 bases for J; bases not matched to a gene: 9. Germline CDR1 reads ENHRY; CDR2 reads SYGVKD. CDR3 length equals 16 residues. The CDR3 loop is CAISLRGQGVPGELFF. The CDR3 DNA reads TGTGCCATCAGCCTCCGGGGACAGGGGGTACCCGGGGAGCTGTTTTTT.

The J gene is TRBJ1-1, the V gene TRBV20-1; D remains ambiguous. The CDR3 loop spans 11 amino acids. Germline CDR1 is DFQATT and CDR2 is SNEGSKA (reference sequence). Trimming pared 5 bases from V and 3 bases from J, leaving 7 bases between. The CDR3 nucleotides are TGCAGTGCTGCGGGTCACACTGAAGCTTTCTTT. Its protein product is CSAAGHTEAFF.

This chain's CDR3 is CGHRVGEKLFF. CDR3 coding DNA: TGCGGGCACAGGGTTGGAGAAAAACTGTTTTTT. This chain connects TRBV20-1 to TRBJ1-4; maybe TRBD1 (6 bases). Germline V gene data show CDR1 as DFQATT and CDR2 as SNEGSKA (reference sequence). This CDR3 has 11 residues.

The chain joins TRBV6-5 to TRBJ2-7, with a tentative D call TRBD2 (7 bases). Germline CDR1 and CDR2: MNHEY and SVGAGI. Trimming left V 2 bases short and J 2 bases short, with 10 bases between. The CDR3 runs 14 residues. CDR3 DNA: TGTGCCAGCAGTTACGGGAGGGGGGCCTACGAGCAGTACTTC. Protein sequence: CASSYGRGAYEQYF.

In its sample, this clone was seen a few times. V is TRBV15 and J is TRBJ2-5, with TRBD2 matching 9 bases. J was trimmed by 5 bases and V by 0 bases; bases with no gene match: 13. Germline CDR1 is LNHNV and CDR2 is YYDKDF (reference sequence). CDR3 length equals 18 residues. The CDR3: CATSRDRVRRGGWETQYF. The CDR3 nucleotides are TGTGCCACCAGCAGAGATCGAGTACGGCGGGGGGGCTGGGAGACCCAGTACTTC.

CDR3 sequence: CASSPGLFGYTF. CDR3 in DNA: TGTGCCAGCTCACCTGGCCTGTTTGGCTACACCTTC. V and J are TRBV18 and TRBJ1-2; D remains ambiguous. Germline CDR1 and CDR2: KGHSH and LQKENI. V was trimmed by 3 bases and J by 7 bases, leaving 9 bases between them. CDR3 length: 12 amino acids.

The CDR3 protein is CASSYGGPTDTQYF. CDR3 nucleotide sequence: TGCGCCAGCAGCTACGGGGGTCCCACAGATACGCAGTATTTT. V is TRBV5-1 and J is TRBJ2-3, with D perhaps matching TRBD2 (6 bases). The CDR3 has 14 amino acids. Germline V gene lookup returns CDR1 SGHRS and CDR2 YFSETQ. V was clipped by 3 bases and J by 2 bases, with 10 bases between them. Based on the CDR3 plus reference TRBV5-1 and TRBJ2-3, the full variable domain is KAGVTQTPRYLIKTRGQQVTLSCSPISGHRSVSWYQQTPGQGLQFLFEYFSETQRNKGNFPGRFSGRQFSNSRSEMNVSTLELGDSALYLCASSYGGPTDTQYFGPGTRLTVL.

V usage is TRBV5-1 and J usage is TRBJ2-7, with 10 nucleotides matching TRBD2. The CDR3 loop spans 15 amino acids. The V gene end was trimmed by 5 bases and the J gene end by 4 bases; junction bases not matched to a gene: 9. Looked up from germline, CDR1 is SGHRS and CDR2 is YFSETQ. In DNA, the CDR3 is TGCGCCAGCAGGCCGGGCACTAGCGGGGTGTACGAGCAGTACTTC. This sequence encodes CASRPGTSGVYEQYF.

There are a few counts of this clone. The junction shows a germline mismatch at one end, possibly a read error. This chain joins TRBV5-4 and TRBJ2-1, with 14 bases matching TRBD2. CDR1 is SGHNT, CDR2 YYREEE, per germline (reference sequence). The CDR3 sequence is 14 residues long. CDR3 protein: CASSNAGLAGGPLF. The CDR3 DNA sequence: TGTGCCAGCAGCAACGCAGGACTAGCGGGAGGACCGCTCTTC.

This clone was found a few times. This chain uses TRBV7-2 with TRBJ2-6; D remains ambiguous. Germline CDR1 SGHTA, CDR2 FQGNSA. The CDR3 sequence is 15 residues long. V lost 7 bases, J lost 1 base, and 11 bases lay in between. The CDR3 sequence: CASTIDGSGANVLTF. CDR3 nucleotide sequence: TGTGCCAGCACCATAGACGGGTCTGGGGCCAACGTCCTGACTTTC.

The chain recombines TRBV6-5 with TRBJ2-2, with 7 bases identical to TRBD1. V was pared by 5 bases and J by 8 bases, with 8 bases of the junction left unmatched. Germline V gene data show CDR1 as MNHEY and CDR2 as SVGAGI. The CDR3 is 14 residues long. CDR3 residues: CASSRDRRSGELFF. The CDR3 coding sequence is TGTGCCAGCAGTCGGGACAGACGGTCAGGGGAGCTGTTTTTT.

This clone was counted only a few times. V usage is TRBV19 and J usage is TRBJ1-2; maybe TRBD1 (6 bases). This CDR3 region has 18 residues. The germline V gene has CDR1 LNHDA and CDR2 SQIVND (reference sequence). Trimming pared 0 bases from V and 2 bases from J, leaving 19 bases between. In nucleotides, the CDR3 is TGTGCCAGTAGTATAGATCCGGGCAGGGGCCCTTTCAACTATGGCTACACCTTC. Translation gives CASSIDPGRGPFNYGYTF.

This clone turned up a few times. J is TRBJ2-5 and V is TRBV7-6; the match to TRBD1 covers 11 bases. CDR1 and CDR2 (germline): SGHVS, FNYEAQ. V gave up 5 bases and J gave up 4 bases; unmatched junction bases: 9. The CDR3 sequence is 16 residues long. CDR3 sequence reads: CASSPVPDRGRETQYF. The DNA for the CDR3 is TGTGCCAGCAGCCCCGTCCCGGACAGGGGGCGAGAGACCCAGTACTTC.